This T cell receptor (beta chain) was identified in a study of blood T cell repertoires in COVID-19 (dated by TCRdb to 2020 to 2021). Background for the entire study: Samples covering the acute and convalescent phases of COVID-19 were provided by collaborators in the United States, Italy and Spain. Deeply sampled blood TCRbeta repertoires from subjects exposed to, actively infected with, or recovered from COVID-19 were included in the dataset. Sample metadata almost always included a de-identified subject ID, COVID-19 status, age in years and sex. The material from the prospective study consisted of cDNA or gDNA derived from T cells, B-cell-depleted T cells, or PBMCs. Where HLA class I and class II types were available, the types were taken from metadata supplied by the sample provider, not from assay-based typing. The samples were drawn from two sources: the first 160 participants of the ongoing ImmuneRACE study, and 1,000 to 1,500 subjects contributed by 6 global collaborators. The repertoires were released in a freely available public database intended as a resource for research on the immune response to SARS-CoV-2.

TCRbeta CDR3 regions were amplified from genomic DNA using the immunoSEQ Assay, a bias-controlled multiplex PCR. The study's own analysis went as follows. Nucleated cell counts per sample were estimated from amplification of reference gene primers within the assay. To quantify the absolute abundance of each unique TCRbeta CDR3 rearrangement, sequence reads were collapsed and filtered. For each sample, productive Simpson clonality was calculated as the square root of Simpson's diversity index over productive rearrangements. The table comes from immuneACCESS by way of TCRdb, which keeps in-frame sequences with V and J called. Part of the clones is missing from these tables; in studies checked, under half for an unresolved V gene and the rest for unknown reasons. For V, J and clone size, that table is used; D and trimming come from the DNA. The sample records some 210,000 clones, roughly 81% of which are singletons. More than 4.5% of the sample is taken by the ten largest.

On the study overall, not on this receptor specifically: Clinical and demographic metadata were provided uncurated, with the amount varying by source and participant.

Whole blood was collected in K2EDTA tubes by collaborating institutions according to the institutions' own protocols. Collaborator samples were shipped for TCRbeta analysis as frozen whole blood, isolated PBMCs, or DNA extracted from either sample type. In regard to this clone: No antigen is known for it. The sample holds no much larger clone one base away, and base qualities are not on file.

Germline trimming: 2 bases from V, 5 bases from J; junction bases outside gene matches: 5. The CDR3, cysteine through phenylalanine, is 14 amino acids long. The only DNA kept is the CDR3, 42 bases in frame from the first base. Looking up the germline V gene (reference sequence) yields CDR1 LGHDT and CDR2 YNNKEL. The receptor chain draws on TRBV3-1 (or the pseudogene TRBV3-2) and TRBJ2-5, with 7 bases matching TRBD2. Specimen: peripheral blood. The origin of this receptor is a woman in her seventies with active or convalescent COVID-19. The nucleotide sequence is given as TGTGCCAGCAGCCAAATGCTGGGAGGGGAGACCCAGTACTTC. It specifies CASSQMLGGETQYF.